What follows are 7 T cell receptor beta chains derived from one specimen sequenced in a study of T cell responses to AZD1222 COVID-19 vaccine. TCRdb's copy holds only in-frame clones and misses some; the assay was immunoSEQ multiplex PCR. The data contain some 120,000 clones, approximately 85% of them singletons. The material sequenced was peripheral blood, taken on day 0 of AZD1222 vaccination. All receptors come from an adult in good health.

The table lists this clone with many counts. V usage is TRBV14 and J usage is TRBJ2-3; D gene uncertain. CDR1 is SGHDN, CDR2 FVKESK, per germline. V was shortened by 5 bases and J by 4 bases, with 4 bases between the two germline ends. The CDR3 is 11 amino acids. The CDR3 spells CASSWSDTQYF. The CDR3 DNA is TGTGCCAGCAGCTGGTCAGATACGCAGTATTTT.

The chain recombines TRBV10-1 with TRBJ1-6; 8 bases match TRBD1. The CDR3 is 15 amino acids. Germline V gene lookup returns CDR1 WNHNN and CDR2 SYGVQD (reference sequence). J was trimmed by 9 bases and V by 3 bases; bases with no gene match: 7. The CDR3 DNA is TGCGCCAGCAGTGACCGGACAGGGTCCGGTTCACCCCTCCACTTT. It codes for CASSDRTGSGSPLHF.

V and J are TRBV5-4 and TRBJ2-2; the D call may be TRBD1 or TRBD2 (5 bases each). Deletions cut 2 bases from V and 4 bases from J, with 18 bases between. The CDR3 has 17 amino acids. Germline CDR1 reads SGHNT; CDR2 reads YYREEE (reference sequence). The CDR3 here is CASSFGPGRLPTGELFF. CDR3 DNA sequence: TGTGCCAGCAGCTTCGGCCCGGGACGGCTTCCCACCGGGGAGCTGTTTTTT. The whole variable domain, remainder taken from reference TRBV5-4 and TRBJ2-2, is ETGVTQSPTHLIKTRGQQVTLRCSSQSGHNTVSWYQQALGQGPQFIFQYYREEENGRGNFPPRFSGLQFPNYSSELNVNALELDDSALYLCASSFGPGRLPTGELFFGEGSRLTVL.

V and J are TRBV18 and TRBJ1-6, with 9 bases matching TRBD1. This CDR3 region has 16 residues. The germline gives CDR1 KGHSH, CDR2 LQKENI. The J segment lost 11 bases and the V segment lost 0 bases, leaving 8 bases of the junction unmatched. The chain's CDR3 is CASSPPSGTGRPPLHF. The CDR3 nucleotides read TGTGCCAGCTCACCACCGTCCGGGACAGGGAGGCCACCCCTCCACTTT.

The chain links TRBV6-5 to TRBJ1-5; 7 bases map to TRBD1. CDR1 is MNHEY and CDR2 is SVGAGI in the germline V gene. The CDR3 extends over 14 amino acids. V lost 6 bases, J lost 5 bases, and 7 bases stayed unmatched. CDR3 amino acids: CASRKQGRYQPQHF. The CDR3 DNA reads TGTGCCAGCAGGAAACAGGGGAGGTATCAGCCCCAGCATTTT.

This clone was seen once. The chain has TRBV7-3 and TRBJ2-7; possibly TRBD2 for D (6 bases). Trimming pared 6 bases from V and 7 bases from J, leaving 10 bases between. The CDR3 has 11 amino acids. Per germline, CDR1 SGHTA and CDR2 FQGTGA. CDR3 in amino acids: CASRAAGEQYF. The CDR3 DNA sequence: TGTGCCAGCAGGGCGGCGGGGGAGCAGTACTTC.

The chain combines TRBV27 with TRBJ2-7, with a weak D call TRBD2 (6 bases). Germline V gene sequence: CDR1 MNHEY, CDR2 SMNVEV (reference sequence). The CDR3 contains 15 residues. With 5 bases removed from V and 3 bases from J, the gap between germline ends came to 17 bases. The DNA of the CDR3 is TGTGCCAGCAGTCCCTCGGTAGCGGTAAGCTACGAGCAGTACTTC. It translates to CASSPSVAVSYEQYF.